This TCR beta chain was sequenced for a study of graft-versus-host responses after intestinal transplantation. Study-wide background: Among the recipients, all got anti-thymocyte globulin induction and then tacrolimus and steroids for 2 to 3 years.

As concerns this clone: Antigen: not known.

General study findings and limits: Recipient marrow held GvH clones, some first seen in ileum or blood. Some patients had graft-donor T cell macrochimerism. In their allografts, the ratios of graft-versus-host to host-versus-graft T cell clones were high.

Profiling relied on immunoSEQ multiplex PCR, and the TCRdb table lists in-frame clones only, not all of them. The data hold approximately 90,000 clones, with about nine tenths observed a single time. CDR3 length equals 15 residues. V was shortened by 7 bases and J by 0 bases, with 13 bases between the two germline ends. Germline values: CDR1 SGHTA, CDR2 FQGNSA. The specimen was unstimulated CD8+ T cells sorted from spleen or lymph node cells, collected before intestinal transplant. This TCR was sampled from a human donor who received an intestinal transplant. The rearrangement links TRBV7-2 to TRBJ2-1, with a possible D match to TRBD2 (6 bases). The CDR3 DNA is TGTGCCAGCATCTTCGGGGGTAGCTCCTACAATGAGCAGTTCTTC. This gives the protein CASIFGGSSYNEQFF.